A selection of T cell receptor beta chains follows, all from one sample in a study of shared clonotypes between healthy human individuals. The table came from immunoSEQ multiplex PCR; TCRdb's copy has only in-frame clones and leaves some out. The sample includes about 2 million clones, around 96% seen only once; the top ten take more than 0.9%. Material for sequencing was naive CD8+ T cells sorted from blood. The receptors stem from a man between 18 and 35 years old in good health. The CDR3 runs from the conserved cysteine through the conserved F or W. Fields, in order: D gene, V gene, CDR3 length, clone size, J gene, CDR3 DNA, CDR3 protein. A D gene is named only where the DNA matches it firmly. Expanded clones are given a class, and other clones once, few, many or no size at all.

D: NA
V: TRBV4-1
length: 13
size: NA
J: TRBJ1-1
DNA: TGCGCCAGCAACTCAGGGCGTGGCACTGAAGCTTTCTTT
CDR3: CASNSGRGTEAFF

D: NA
V: TRBV6-6
length: 11
size: once
J: TRBJ2-7
DNA: TGTGCCAGCAGTTACGCCGGGGGTCAGTACTTC
CDR3: CASSYAGGQYF

D: TRBD2
V: TRBV6-5
length: 15
size: NA
J: TRBJ2-1
DNA: TGTGCCAGCAGTGTCGGGACTAGCACGGGCAATGAGCAGTTCTTC
CDR3: CASSVGTSTGNEQFF

D: NA
V: TRBV7-9
length: 15
size: NA
J: TRBJ1-6
DNA: TGTGCCAGCAGCTTGGAACAGGGTACTCCCTCACCCCTCCACTTT
CDR3: CASSLEQGTPSPLHF

D: NA
V: TRBV4-3
length: 13
size: NA
J: TRBJ1-2
DNA: TGCGCCAGCAGCCAAGGCGTAATCGGTGGCTACACCTTC
CDR3: CASSQGVIGGYTF

D: NA
V: TRBV28
length: 17
size: NA
J: TRBJ1-1
DNA: TGTGCCAGCAGTTTATGGGGGGGCCCTGTAACGGACACTGAAGCTTTCTTT
CDR3: CASSLWGGPVTDTEAFF

D: TRBD2
V: TRBV7-2
length: 19
size: NA
J: TRBJ2-2
DNA: TGTGCCAGCAGCTTATGGGGACTAGCGGGAGGGCTCCCCACCGGGGAGCTGTTTTTT
CDR3: CASSLWGLAGGLPTGELFF

D: NA
V: TRBV5-4
length: 14
size: NA
J: TRBJ2-1
DNA: TGTGCCAGCGGAGGGGAGAGCTCCTACAATGAGCAGTTCTTC
CDR3: CASGGESSYNEQFF

D: NA
V: TRBV27
length: 16
size: NA
J: TRBJ1-1
DNA: TGTGCCAGCAGTTTAATTAAAACGTTGGGGTTATCCGAAGCTTTCTTT
CDR3: CASSLIKTLGLSEAFF

D: NA
V: TRBV7-9
length: 18
size: once
J: TRBJ1-2
DNA: TGTGCCAGCAGCCCTCCTTCAGGGGACCTACCTCCTAATTATGGCTACACCTTC
CDR3: CASSPPSGDLPPNYGYTF

D: NA
V: TRBV9
length: 15
size: NA
J: TRBJ2-7
DNA: TGTGCCAGCAGCCCCAACGATAGGTCCCCCTACGAGCAGTACTTC
CDR3: CASSPNDRSPYEQYF

D: NA
V: TRBV2
length: 12
size: once
J: TRBJ2-7
DNA: TGTGCCAGCAGCGAGGTTTGGCACGAGCAGTACTTC
CDR3: CASSEVWHEQYF

D: TRBD1
V: TRBV2
length: 14
size: NA
J: TRBJ2-1
DNA: TGTGCCAGCAGCGGGACAGGGACCTACAATGAGCAGTTCTTC
CDR3: CASSGTGTYNEQFF

D: NA
V: TRBV5-6
length: 12
size: NA
J: TRBJ2-7
DNA: TGTGCCAGCAGCGACGGATCCTACGAGCAGTACTTC
CDR3: CASSDGSYEQYF

D: NA
V: TRBV27
length: 14
size: NA
J: TRBJ1-2
DNA: TGTGCCAGCAGCCCTGGGGGGGCCCACTATGGCTACACCTTC
CDR3: CASSPGGAHYGYTF

D: TRBD2
V: TRBV7-8
length: 16
size: NA
J: TRBJ2-7
DNA: TGTGCCAGCAGCCCCCGTCGGGAGGGGACTTCCTACGAGCAGTACTTC
CDR3: CASSPRREGTSYEQYF

D: NA
V: TRBV5-6
length: 14
size: NA
J: TRBJ2-7
DNA: TGTGCCAGCAGCTTTGGAGGCGTCCCCTACGAGCAGTACTTC
CDR3: CASSFGGVPYEQYF

D: NA
V: TRBV7-9
length: 10
size: NA
J: TRBJ2-5
DNA: TGTGCCATCGATAAAGAGACCCAGTACTTC
CDR3: CAIDKETQYF

D: NA
V: TRBV27
length: 14
size: NA
J: TRBJ2-7
DNA: TGTGCCAGCGCACTTACGGGGGTGGGCTGGGAGCAGTACTTC
CDR3: CASALTGVGWEQYF

D: NA
V: TRBV30
length: 14
size: NA
J: TRBJ2-5
DNA: TGTGCCTGGACTGCCGGGACCTGGGATGGGACCCAGTACTTC
CDR3: CAWTAGTWDGTQYF

D: NA
V: TRBV23-1
length: 16
size: NA
J: TRBJ1-6
DNA: TGCGCCAGCAGTCAAATAGGCTTTCCACGTGGTTCACCCCTCCACTTT
CDR3: CASSQIGFPRGSPLHF

D: NA
V: TRBV19
length: 14
size: NA
J: TRBJ2-7
DNA: TGTGCCAGTAGTGCATCCGGGGCCACCTACGAGCAGTACTTC
CDR3: CASSASGATYEQYF

D: TRBD1
V: TRBV4-3
length: 13
size: NA
J: TRBJ1-1
DNA: TGCGCCAGCAGCCAAGCAGGGGGCGCGGAAGCTTTCTTT
CDR3: CASSQAGGAEAFF

D: NA
V: TRBV28
length: 12
size: NA
J: TRBJ2-7
DNA: TGTGCCAGCAATCGGGTCTCCTACGAGCAGTACTTC
CDR3: CASNRVSYEQYF

D: NA
V: TRBV9
length: 14
size: NA
J: TRBJ2-7
DNA: TGTGCCAGCAGCGTCGGGGGTTTCTCCTACGAGCAGTACTTC
CDR3: CASSVGGFSYEQYF

D: NA
V: TRBV28
length: 16
size: NA
J: TRBJ1-1
DNA: TGTGCCAGCAGTTTGGAGTCCGAAGGAATGAACACTGAAGCTTTCTTT
CDR3: CASSLESEGMNTEAFF

D: NA
V: TRBV9
length: 13
size: NA
J: TRBJ2-7
DNA: TGTGCCAGCAGCGTAACGGGAACGTCCGAGCAGTACTTC
CDR3: CASSVTGTSEQYF

D: TRBD1
V: TRBV5-6
length: 18
size: NA
J: TRBJ2-3
DNA: TGTGCCAGCAGCGCCCCACCCGGTACCGGGACAGGGGTGGATACGCAGTATTTT
CDR3: CASSAPPGTGTGVDTQYF